The 16 T cell receptor beta chains listed next were all sequenced from one sample in a study of cytomegalovirus exposure and HLA in healthy donors. Use of 60 Vbeta and 13 Jbeta primers characterized the PCR. Profiled with immunoSEQ multiplex PCR; TCRdb holds only in-frame clones, not every one. The sample includes some 110,000 clones, roughly 80% of them seen just once. Sequencing was carried out using PBMCs. These receptors all stem from a woman between 40 and 55 years old in good health and CMV-seronegative.

This chain links TRBV28 with TRBJ1-6; TRBD1 agrees at 7 bases. The germline V gene encodes CDR1 MDHEN and CDR2 SYDVKM. The CDR3 is 14 amino acids. The trim removed 2 bases at V and 8 bases at J, leaving 3 bases unmatched. CDR3 coding DNA: TGTGCCAGCAGTTTAAGGGACAGTTATTCACCCCTCCACTTT. Translated, it gives CASSLRDSYSPLHF.

This chain connects TRBV19 to TRBJ1-5; no clear D. CDR3 length: 15 amino acids. Looked up from germline, CDR1 is LNHDA and CDR2 is SQIVND (reference sequence). V gave up 3 bases and J gave up 3 bases, with 12 bases separating them. The chain's CDR3 is CASSILGPPNQPQHF. The CDR3 coding sequence is TGTGCCAGTAGTATTCTCGGTCCTCCCAATCAGCCCCAGCATTTT.

This clone was counted between two and nine times. The chain has TRBV27 and TRBJ1-6; D unresolved. Germline CDR1 reads MNHEY; CDR2 reads SMNVEV (reference sequence). Trimming took 4 bases from V and 14 from J, leaving 12 bases between them. The CDR3 loop spans 12 amino acids. In nucleotides, the CDR3 is TGTGCCAGCAGTTCCTCTTCTTTGTCCCTCCACTTT. Translated: CASSSSSLSLHF.

The rearrangement links TRBV4-3 to TRBJ1-6, with D possibly TRBD1 on 5 matching bases. Germline V lookup: CDR1 LGHNA, CDR2 YSLEER. This CDR3 contains 16 residues. Deletions cut 0 bases from V and 7 bases from J, with 13 bases between. CDR3 coding DNA: TGCGCCAGCAGCCAAGATTTTCAGGGTCCGAATTCACCCCTCCACTTT. It specifies CASSQDFQGPNSPLHF.

V is TRBV21-1 and J is TRBJ2-2; the table gives TRBD2 as D, unverified against the DNA. TRBV21-1 is listed as a pseudogene. The CDR3 has 19 amino acids. CDR3 coding DNA: TGTGCCAGCATCTACAAAGGGCGGAGCGGGAGGGCCGGTCCCGGGGAGCTGTTTTTT. This codes for CASIYKGRSGRAGPGELFF.

The chain links TRBV6-5 to TRBJ1-1, with D perhaps matching TRBD1 (6 bases). V lost 6 bases and J 3 bases, leaving 17 bases between the germline ends. The CDR3 extends over 15 amino acids. Germline V gene sequence: CDR1 MNHEY, CDR2 SVGAGI. The chain's CDR3 is CASSPPQGTDTEAFF. In DNA form, the CDR3 reads TGTGCCAGCAGCCCCCCCCAGGGGACGGACACTGAAGCTTTCTTT.

The gene calls are TRBV2 and TRBJ1-1; D gene ambiguous. Germline V lookup: CDR1 SNHLY, CDR2 FYNNEI. The CDR3 is 14 amino acids. Trimming took 6 bases from V and 4 from J, leaving 15 bases between them. The CDR3: CASRQDPESTEAFF. The CDR3 region has the DNA TGTGCCAGCAGGCAGGATCCCGAGTCCACTGAAGCTTTCTTT.

The J gene is TRBJ1-1, the V gene TRBV7-2; 7 bases fit TRBD1. Germline V CDR1 and CDR2: SGHTA, FQGNSA. The junction had 11 bases not matched to a gene; V was cut back by 5 bases and J by 8 bases. The CDR3 is 14 amino acids. CDR3 in amino acids: CASSKGQGENEAFF. For the CDR3, the DNA is TGTGCCAGCAGCAAAGGGCAGGGGGAAAACGAAGCTTTCTTT.

The chain has TRBV27 and TRBJ2-7; D not resolved. From germline, CDR1 is MNHEY and CDR2 SMNVEV (reference sequence). V was trimmed by 0 bases and J by 3 bases, leaving 6 bases between them. The CDR3 is 13 residues long. In DNA, the CDR3 is TGTGCCAGCAGTTTATCGTACAACTACGAGCAGTACTTC. It specifies CASSLSYNYEQYF.

V usage is TRBV28 and J usage is TRBJ1-5; the D gene is possibly TRBD1 (5 bases). The V and J ends lost 2 bases and 2 bases respectively, with 7 bases between them. The CDR3 has 14 residues. Germline V gene sequence: CDR1 MDHEN, CDR2 SYDVKM. The CDR3 DNA is TGTGCCAGCAGTTTAAGACAGCGCAATCAGCCCCAGCATTTT. Translation: CASSLRQRNQPQHF.

This clone has just one count. CDR3 coding DNA: TGTGCCAGCAGCCAATTCGCGGGGGGGGGTTCTGGCTCTGAAGCTTTCTTT. Its protein product is CASSQFAGGGSGSEAFF. V and J are TRBV14 and TRBJ1-1; a possible D gene is TRBD1 (5 bases). The CDR3 has 17 amino acids. Germline loops: CDR1 SGHDN, CDR2 FVKESK. V was trimmed by 2 bases and J by 6 bases, leaving 22 bases between them.

J is TRBJ2-3 and V is TRBV28; 13 bases are a match to TRBD2. V shed 6 bases and J 3 bases; nucleotides not matched to a gene: 9. Germline-derived CDR1 and CDR2 are MDHEN and SYDVKM. The CDR3 has 17 amino acids. The CDR3 bases are TGTGCCAGCAGACTACGGGGGACTAGCGGGAAGACAGATACGCAGTATTTT. This sequence encodes CASRLRGTSGKTDTQYF.

V and J are TRBV28 and TRBJ2-7; D is perhaps TRBD1 (5 bases). V lost 6 bases and J lost 6, with 12 bases in between. This CDR3 has 12 residues. Germline loops: CDR1 MDHEN, CDR2 SYDVKM. CDR3 sequence reads: CASRTAPAEQYF. The CDR3 nucleotides are TGTGCCAGCAGGACAGCCCCCGCCGAGCAGTACTTC.

The gene calls are TRBV27 and TRBJ2-1, with TRBD1 identical over 8 bases. The germline V gene encodes CDR1 MNHEY and CDR2 SMNVEV (reference sequence). The CDR3 is 15 residues long. The V gene end was trimmed by 6 bases and the J gene end by 9 bases; junction bases not matched to a gene: 13. The CDR3 region has the DNA TGTGCCAGCAGCAACCGACAGGGGAGGAAGGGTGAGCAGTTCTTC. Its translation: CASSNRQGRKGEQFF.

This sequence joins TRBV5-4 and TRBJ2-7; TRBD2 matches at 8 bases. Trimming took 0 bases from V and 4 from J; bases not matched to a gene: 3. Germline V CDR1 and CDR2: SGHNT, YYREEE (reference sequence). This CDR3 is 14 amino acids long. The CDR3 coding sequence is TGTGCCAGCAGCTTGGACAGCGGGAGTTACGAGCAGTACTTC. Residues: CASSLDSGSYEQYF.

This clone was observed a handful of times. The rearrangement joins TRBV27 to TRBJ1-1; D is uncertain. Germline lookup yields CDR1 MNHEY and CDR2 SMNVEV (reference sequence). V was shortened by 2 bases and J by 1 base, with 5 bases between the two germline ends. The CDR3 covers 13 residues. The CDR3 region is CASSLRENTEAFF. The CDR3, as DNA: TGTGCCAGCAGTTTACGGGAGAACACTGAAGCTTTCTTT.